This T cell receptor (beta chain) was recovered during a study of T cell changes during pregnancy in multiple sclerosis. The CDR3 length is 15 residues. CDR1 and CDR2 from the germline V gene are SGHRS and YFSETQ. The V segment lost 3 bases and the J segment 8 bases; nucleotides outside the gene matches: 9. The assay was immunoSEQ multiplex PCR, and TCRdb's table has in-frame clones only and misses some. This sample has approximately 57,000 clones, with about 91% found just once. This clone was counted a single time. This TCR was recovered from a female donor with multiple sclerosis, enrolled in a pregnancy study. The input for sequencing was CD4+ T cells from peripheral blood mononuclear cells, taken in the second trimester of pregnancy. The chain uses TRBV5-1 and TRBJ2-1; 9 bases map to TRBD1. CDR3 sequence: CASSSGTGNPHEQFF. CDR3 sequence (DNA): TGCGCCAGCAGCTCCGGGACAGGGAACCCCCATGAGCAGTTCTTC.